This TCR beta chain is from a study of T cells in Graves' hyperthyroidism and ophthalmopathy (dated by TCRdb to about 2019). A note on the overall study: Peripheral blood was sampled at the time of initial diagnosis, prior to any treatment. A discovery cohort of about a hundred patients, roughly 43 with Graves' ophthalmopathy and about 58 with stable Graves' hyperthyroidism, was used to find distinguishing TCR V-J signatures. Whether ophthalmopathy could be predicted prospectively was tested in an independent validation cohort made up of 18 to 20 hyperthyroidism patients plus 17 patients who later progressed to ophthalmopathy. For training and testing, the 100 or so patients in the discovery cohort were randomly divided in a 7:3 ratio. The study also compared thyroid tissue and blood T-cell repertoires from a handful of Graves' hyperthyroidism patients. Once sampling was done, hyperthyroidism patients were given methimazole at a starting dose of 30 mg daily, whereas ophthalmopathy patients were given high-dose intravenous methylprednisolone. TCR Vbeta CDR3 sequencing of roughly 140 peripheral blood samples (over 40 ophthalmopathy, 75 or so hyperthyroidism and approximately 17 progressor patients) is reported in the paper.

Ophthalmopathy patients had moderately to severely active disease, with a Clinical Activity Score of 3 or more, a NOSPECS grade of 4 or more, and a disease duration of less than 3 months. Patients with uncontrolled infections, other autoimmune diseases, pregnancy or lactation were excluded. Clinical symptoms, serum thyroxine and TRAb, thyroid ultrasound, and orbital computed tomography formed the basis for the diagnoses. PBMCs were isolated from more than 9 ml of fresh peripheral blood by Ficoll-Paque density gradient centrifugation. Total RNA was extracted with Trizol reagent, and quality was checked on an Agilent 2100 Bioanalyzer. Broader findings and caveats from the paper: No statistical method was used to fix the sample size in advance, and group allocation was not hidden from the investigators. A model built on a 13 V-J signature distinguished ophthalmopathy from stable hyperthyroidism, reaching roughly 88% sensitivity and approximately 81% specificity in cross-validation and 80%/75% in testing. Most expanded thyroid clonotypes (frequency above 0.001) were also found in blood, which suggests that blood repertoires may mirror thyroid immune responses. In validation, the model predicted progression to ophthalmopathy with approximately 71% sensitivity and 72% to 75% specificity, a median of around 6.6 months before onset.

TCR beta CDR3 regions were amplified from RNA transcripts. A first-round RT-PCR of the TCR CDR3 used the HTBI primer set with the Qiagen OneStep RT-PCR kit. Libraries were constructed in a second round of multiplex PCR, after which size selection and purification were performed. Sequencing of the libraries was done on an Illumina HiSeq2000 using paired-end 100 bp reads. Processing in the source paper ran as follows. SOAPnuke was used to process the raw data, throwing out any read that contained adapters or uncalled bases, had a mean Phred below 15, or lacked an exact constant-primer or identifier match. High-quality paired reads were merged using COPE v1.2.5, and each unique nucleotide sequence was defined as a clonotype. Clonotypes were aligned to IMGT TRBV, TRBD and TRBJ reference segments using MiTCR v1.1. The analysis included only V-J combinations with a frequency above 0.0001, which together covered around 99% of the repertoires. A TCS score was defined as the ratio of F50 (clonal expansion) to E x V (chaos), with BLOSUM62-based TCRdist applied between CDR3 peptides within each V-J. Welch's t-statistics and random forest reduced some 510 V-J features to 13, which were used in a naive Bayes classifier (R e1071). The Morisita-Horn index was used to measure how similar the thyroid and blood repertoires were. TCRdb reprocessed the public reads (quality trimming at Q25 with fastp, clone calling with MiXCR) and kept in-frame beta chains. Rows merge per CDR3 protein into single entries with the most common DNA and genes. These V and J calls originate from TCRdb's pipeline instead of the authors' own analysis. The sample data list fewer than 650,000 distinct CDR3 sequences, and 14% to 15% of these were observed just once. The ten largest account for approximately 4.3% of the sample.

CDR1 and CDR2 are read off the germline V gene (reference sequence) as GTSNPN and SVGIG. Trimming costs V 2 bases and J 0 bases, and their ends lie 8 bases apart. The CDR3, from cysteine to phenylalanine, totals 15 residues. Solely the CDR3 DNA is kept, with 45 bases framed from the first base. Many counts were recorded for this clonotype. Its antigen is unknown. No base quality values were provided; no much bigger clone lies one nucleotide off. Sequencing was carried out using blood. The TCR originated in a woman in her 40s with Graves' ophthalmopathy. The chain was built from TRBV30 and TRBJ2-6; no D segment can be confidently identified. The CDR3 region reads CAWSKDNSGANVLTF. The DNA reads TGTGCCTGGAGTAAAGATAACTCTGGGGCCAACGTCCTGACTTTC.